Shown below are 5 T cell receptor beta chains from a single sample sequenced in a study of identifying expanded T cells in peripheral blood. Generated by immunoSEQ multiplex PCR, the TCRdb table keeps only in-frame clones and is missing some. This table has roughly 100,000 clones, about 87% appearing once. The sample consisted of blood. The receptor source for this set is a person aged 18 to 75 in good health.

The chain recombines TRBV4-2 with TRBJ1-1; TRBD1 aligns across 7 bases. Germline CDR1 reads LGHNA; CDR2 reads YNFKEQ. This CDR3 has 17 amino acids. Trimming removed 3 bases from V and 10 bases from J; junction bases left unmatched: 20. CDR3 residues: CASSQVGTESEGSGAFF. DNA of the CDR3: TGTGCCAGCAGCCAGGTGGGGACAGAATCAGAGGGCTCCGGAGCTTTCTTT.

A note on this clone: Germline and junction disagree at one end, which may indicate a read error. The V and J genes are TRBV5-1 and TRBJ2-7; D is unclear. The length of the CDR3 is 13 residues. From germline, CDR1 is SGHRS and CDR2 YFSETQ. In DNA form, the CDR3 reads TGCGCCAGCAGCTCCGGAATTGGGGAAGATGGGGACTTC. Encoded protein: CASSSGIGEDGDF.

The chain is built from TRBV11-2 and TRBJ1-5; 11 bases are a match to TRBD1. Losses at the gene ends were 1 base for V and 5 bases for J; bases not matched to a gene: 4. CDR1 and CDR2 from the germline V gene are SGHAT and FQNNGV. The CDR3 is made up of 16 amino acids. The CDR3: CASSLGGTGGHQPQHF. The DNA for the CDR3 is TGTGCCAGCAGCTTAGGAGGGACAGGGGGACATCAGCCCCAGCATTTT.

The chain recombines TRBV4-1 with TRBJ2-7; D might be TRBD1 (5 bases). CDR1 and CDR2 from the germline V gene are MGHRA and YSYEKL. V was shortened by 3 bases and J by 6 bases, with 12 bases between the two germline ends. The length of the CDR3 is 13 residues. This chain's CDR3 is CASSQGPGFEQYF. The CDR3 bases are TGCGCCAGCAGCCAGGGGCCAGGTTTCGAGCAGTACTTC.

The chain recombines TRBV5-1 with TRBJ2-1; the match to TRBD2 covers 10 bases. V was pared by 4 bases and J by 2 bases, with 3 bases of the junction left unmatched. The CDR3 length is 15 residues. Germline CDR1 SGHRS, CDR2 YFSETQ. The CDR3 region is CASSPTSGPYNEQFF. The CDR3 DNA sequence: TGCGCCAGCAGCCCGACTAGCGGGCCCTACAATGAGCAGTTCTTC.